This TCR beta chain was identified in a study of T cell repertoires in cytomegalovirus infection (dated by TCRdb to about 2019). Regarding the complete study: Donor HLA type was relevant to the analysis, because carriage of CMV infection together with the matching HLA type was indicated by public TCR beta signatures. Results the study describes overall, beyond this receptor: The ex vivo response was dominated by HLA-C-restricted CMV-specific TCR beta clonotypes, and the single most frequent clonotype in two of eight donors was supplied by these HLA-C-restricted clonotypes. In both this cohort and an independent cohort of some 380 donors, the cumulative frequency of public TCR beta family members distinguished carriers of CMV infection plus the relevant HLA type.

Sequencing was performed on an Illumina HiSeq 1500. Through fastp at Q25 and MiXCR, TCRdb rebuilt clones from the public reads, retaining in-frame beta chains. All rows with the same CDR3 protein become a single entry with the most common DNA and genes. The sample records hundreds of thousands of distinct CDR3 sequences, 24% of which are singletons. The ten biggest clones cover roughly 8% of the sample. CDR1 and CDR2, per the germline V gene, are SGHVS and FQNEAQ. From the cysteine up to the valine, the CDR3 has a length of 12 residues. The entry retains the CDR3 DNA only, 36 bases that are in frame from base 1. V gives up 5 bases and J gives up 6 bases, and the segment between their germline ends measures 11 bases. This clonotype has ten or more counts. The specificity of this receptor is unknown. Base-call qualities are not available, and no considerably larger clone is one nucleotide away.

Input material: CD8+ T cells from PBMCs. The rearrangement joined TRBV7-8 to TRBJ2-7; the D region possibly corresponds to TRBD2 (6 bases align). The receptor was isolated from a human donor in good health (CMV status not recorded). Some clones in this sample may be carry-over from other donors' samples. The DNA is TGTGCCAGCAGCCTCCCGGGGGTCGAGCAGTACGTC. This sequence encodes CASSLPGVEQYV.